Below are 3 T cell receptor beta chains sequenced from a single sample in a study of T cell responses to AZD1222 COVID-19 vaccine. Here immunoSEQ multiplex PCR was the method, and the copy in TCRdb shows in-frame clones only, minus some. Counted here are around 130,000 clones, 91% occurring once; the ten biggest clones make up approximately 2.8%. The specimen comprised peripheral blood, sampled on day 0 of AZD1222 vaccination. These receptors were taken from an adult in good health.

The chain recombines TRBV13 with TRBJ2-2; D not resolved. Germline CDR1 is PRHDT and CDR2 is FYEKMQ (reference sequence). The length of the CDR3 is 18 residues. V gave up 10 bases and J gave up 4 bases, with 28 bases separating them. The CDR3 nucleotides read TGTGCCACCCAAGAGACTCTCGGGTGGGAAGCGTTCACCGGGGAGCTGTTTTTT. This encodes CATQETLGWEAFTGELFF.

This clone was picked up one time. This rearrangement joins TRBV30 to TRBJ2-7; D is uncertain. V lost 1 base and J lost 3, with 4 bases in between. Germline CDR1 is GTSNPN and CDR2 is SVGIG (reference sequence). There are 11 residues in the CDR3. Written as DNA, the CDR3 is TGTGCCTGGAGTGAGGGCTACGAGCAGTACTTC. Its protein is CAWSEGYEQYF. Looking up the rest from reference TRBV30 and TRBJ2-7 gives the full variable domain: SQTIHQWPATLVQPVGSPLSLECTVEGTSNPNLYWYRQAAGRGLQLLFYSVGIGQISSEVPQNLSASRPQDRQFILSSKKLLLSDSGFYLCAWSEGYEQYFGPGTRLTVT.

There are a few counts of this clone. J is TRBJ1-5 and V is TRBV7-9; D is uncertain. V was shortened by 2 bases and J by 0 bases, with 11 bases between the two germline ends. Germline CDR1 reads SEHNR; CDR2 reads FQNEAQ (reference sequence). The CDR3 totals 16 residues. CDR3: CASSLSGEDSNQPQHF. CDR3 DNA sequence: TGTGCCAGCAGCTTAAGCGGGGAAGATAGCAATCAGCCCCAGCATTTT.